This TCR beta chain is from a study of vaccination effects on CD4 cells after COVID-19. V gave up 4 bases and J gave up 11 bases; unmatched junction bases: 10. Germline assignment: CDR1 SGHNT and CDR2 YYREEE (reference sequence). The length of the CDR3 is 13 residues. As to this clone: Its antigen is as yet unknown.

The protocol was immunoSEQ multiplex PCR, while the TCRdb copy is restricted to in-frame clones and leaves out a portion. This table holds around 26,000 clones, around 78% found once. In the ViraFEST assay, antigen-specific CD4+ clonotypes were identified by expansion after peptide-pool stimulation. Upon completion of 10 to 11 days in culture, CD4+ T cells were isolated. Convalescent patients had PCR-confirmed SARS-CoV-2 infection between March and December 2020. The TCR originated in a human donor who had a prior SARS-CoV-2 infection. The J gene is TRBJ1-1, the V gene TRBV5-4; 8 bases line up with TRBD1. Sequenced here: CD4+ T cells from PBMCs cultured with HCoV-NL63 spike peptides, sampled before COVID-19 vaccination. The CDR3 loop is CASSTGQGLLAFF. CDR3 nucleotide sequence: TGTGCCAGCAGCACCGGACAGGGTCTACTGGCTTTCTTT.